This is a list of T cell receptor beta chains from one sample in a study of T cells in tumors after PD-1 blockade. Libraries were prepared by immunoSEQ multiplex PCR; TCRdb keeps only in-frame clonotypes and omits some of them. The table shows about 33,000 clones, with approximately 78% occurring only once. This specimen was PBMCs, taken before anti-PD-1 treatment. The receptor set was obtained from a human donor with basal cell carcinoma. CDR3s include the opening cysteine and the closing phenylalanine or tryptophan. Each record gives: clone size, D gene, J gene, V gene, CDR3 DNA, CDR3 protein. The D gene is left open where the match is weak. Not all rows give a size; the values are once, few, many and, for expanded clones, a class.

>NA|NA|TRBJ2-1|TRBV7-2
TGTGCCAGCAGCAACCGGGACAAGGCTGAGCAGTTCTTC
CASSNRDKAEQFF
>NA|TRBD2|TRBJ2-7|TRBV7-2
TGTGCCAGCAGCTTAGGACTAGCGGGGGCCTACGGTAGCTACGAGCAGTACTTC
CASSLGLAGAYGSYEQYF
>NA|NA|TRBJ1-5|TRBV6-6
TGTGCCAGTACCCAGGGCATCGATCAGCCCCAGCATTTT
CASTQGIDQPQHF
>NA|TRBD2|TRBJ2-2|TRBV5-4
TGTGCCAGCAGCTTGGTGTTAGCGGGAACCGGGGAGCTGTTTTTT
CASSLVLAGTGELFF
>NA|TRBD2|TRBJ2-3|TRBV9
TGTGCCAGCAGCGGACTAGCGGGAGGATTCGATACGCAGTATTTT
CASSGLAGGFDTQYF
>NA|NA|TRBJ2-4|TRBV10-3
TGTGCCATCAGTGAGCCCAGGACAGACATTCAGTACTTC
CAISEPRTDIQYF
>NA|TRBD2|TRBJ2-1|TRBV6-5
TGTGCCAGCAGTACCGGGGGGGGTGTTGAGAATGAGCAGTTCTTC
CASSTGGGVENEQFF
>NA|NA|TRBJ1-2|TRBV4-3
TGCGCCAGCAGCCAAGATCGACAGCTTAACTATGGCTACACCTTC
CASSQDRQLNYGYTF
>NA|NA|TRBJ2-1|TRBV29-1
TGCAGCGGGGGTTACAATGAGCAGTTCTTC
CSGGYNEQFF
>once|TRBD1|TRBJ1-6|TRBV11-3
TGTGCCAGCTCTTCGGGACAGTCGTATAATTCACCCCTCCACTTT
CASSSGQSYNSPLHF
>NA|NA|TRBJ1-6|TRBV5-8
TGTGCCAGCAGCTTGGATTTAGATTCACCCCTCCACTTT
CASSLDLDSPLHF
>few|NA|TRBJ2-7|TRBV5-1
TGCGCCAGCAGCTTGCCACGAGGCGGGGATTGGCACTACGAGCAGTACTTC
CASSLPRGGDWHYEQYF
>few|NA|TRBJ1-2|TRBV28
TGTGCCAGCAGTTCTAACTATGGCTACACCTTC
CASSSNYGYTF
>large|NA|TRBJ2-7|TRBV28
TGTGCCAGCAGTTTGGTGGCGCCGGGCGAGCAGTACTTC
CASSLVAPGEQYF
>NA|TRBD2|TRBJ2-3|TRBV20-1
TGCAGTGCTAGTCTGGGACTAGCGGGAGGAGTAAATACGCAGTATTTT
CSASLGLAGGVNTQYF
>NA|NA|TRBJ2-1|TRBV19
TGTGCCAGTAGTTCAGGAAACTACAATGAGCAGTTCTTC
CASSSGNYNEQFF
>NA|NA|TRBJ2-7|TRBV7-2
TGTGCCAGCAGCTTAAGGGCGAGCTACGAGCAGTACTTC
CASSLRASYEQYF
>NA|TRBD1|TRBJ1-1|TRBV28
TGTGCCAGCGGGAAGACAGGGGTTCGCACTGAAGCTTTCTTT
CASGKTGVRTEAFF
>NA|TRBD1|TRBJ2-5|TRBV24-1
TGTGCCACCAGTCCGGGGGGACAGGGGGCGTGGGAGACCCAGTACTTC
CATSPGGQGAWETQYF
>NA|NA|TRBJ2-7|TRBV6-2/TRBV6-3
TGTGCCAGCAGCCAAACCTCCTACGAGCAGTACTTC
CASSQTSYEQYF
>NA|TRBD1|TRBJ2-6|TRBV10-3
TGTGCCATCAGTGAGGAACCCGGGACAGGCCTCCCCTCTGGGGCCAACGTCCTGACTTTC
CAISEEPGTGLPSGANVLTF
>NA|TRBD1|TRBJ1-2|TRBV5-8
TGTGCCAGCAGCTTCGGACAGGGAGATGGCTACACCTTC
CASSFGQGDGYTF
>NA|TRBD2|TRBJ2-3|TRBV7-8
TGTGCCAGCAGTTCCAGGGCTAGCGGACGGACTAGCACAGATACGCAGTATTTT
CASSSRASGRTSTDTQYF
>NA|TRBD1|TRBJ2-3|TRBV14
TGTGCCAGCAGCCAAGGTTGGACAGGGGTGTTTGATACGCAGTATTTT
CASSQGWTGVFDTQYF
>NA|NA|TRBJ2-1|TRBV7-2
TGTGCCAGCAGCCAGACTAGGGGTGAGCAGTTCTTC
CASSQTRGEQFF
>NA|TRBD2|TRBJ2-5|TRBV28
TGTGCCAGCAGTTGGGTGACTAGCGGGGTCCAAGAGACCCAGTACTTC
CASSWVTSGVQETQYF
>many|NA|TRBJ2-3|TRBV4-2
TGTGCCAGCAGCCGAACGACCAGCGGAAGCACAGATACGCAGTATTTT
CASSRTTSGSTDTQYF
>NA|NA|TRBJ2-4|TRBV29-1
TGCAGCGCTGGGAGGATAGGGGACATTCAGTACTTC
CSAGRIGDIQYF
>NA|TRBD1|TRBJ1-4|TRBV30
TGTGCCTGGAGCGGACAGGGGACAACTAATGAAAAACTGTTTTTT
CAWSGQGTTNEKLFF
>NA|TRBD1|TRBJ1-4|TRBV5-1
TGCGCCAGCAGCTTCTTGGGACAGGGAAATGAAAAACTGTTTTTT
CASSFLGQGNEKLFF
>NA|NA|TRBJ2-1|TRBV19
TGTGCCAGTAAGGCCCGGGGGCGGATTAGCTACAATGAGCAGTTCTTC
CASKARGRISYNEQFF
>NA|NA|TRBJ1-4|TRBV7-9
TGTGCCACACAGGGTGGAGCAACTAATGAAAAACTGTTTTTT
CATQGGATNEKLFF
>NA|NA|TRBJ1-5|TRBV2
TGTGCCAGCAGTGTGGGTGACACTAGCAATCAGCCCCAGCATTTT
CASSVGDTSNQPQHF
>few|NA|TRBJ1-6|TRBV20-1
TGCAGTGCCGGGGTAGAGTCACCCCTCCACTTT
CSAGVESPLHF
>few|NA|TRBJ2-1|TRBV14
TGTGCCAGCTGTAGGGGGGGATCCTACAATGAGCAGTTCTTC
CASCRGGSYNEQFF
>NA|TRBD2|TRBJ2-1|TRBV7-2
TGTGCCAGCAGCTTAGCTCGAGGACTAGCGGGAGGAAATGAGCAGTTCTTC
CASSLARGLAGGNEQFF
>NA|TRBD2|TRBJ2-3|TRBV18
TGTGCCAGCTCACCCGCGGGACTAGCGGGCGGTGATACGCAGTATTTT
CASSPAGLAGGDTQYF
>NA|NA|TRBJ1-6|TRBV27
TGTGCCAGCAGTTTGGTAAATTCACCCCTCCACTTT
CASSLVNSPLHF
>NA|TRBD2|TRBJ2-1|TRBV12-5
TGTGCTAGTGGTCCCGGGACTAGCGGAGACAATGAGCAGTTCTTC
CASGPGTSGDNEQFF
>NA|NA|TRBJ2-5|TRBV2
TGTGCCAGCAGACGACAGTTAGAGACCCAGTACTTC
CASRRQLETQYF
>NA|TRBD2|TRBJ2-2|TRBV9
TGTGCCAGCAGCGTAGGGCGGGAGTTCACCGGGGAGCTGTTTTTT
CASSVGREFTGELFF
>NA|NA|TRBJ1-1|TRBV28
TGTGCCAGCAGTTTCTCGGTGAACACTGAAGCTTTCTTT
CASSFSVNTEAFF
>NA|NA|TRBJ2-3|TRBV6-4
TGTGCCAGCAGTGTTGCGGCCACAGATACGCAGTATTTT
CASSVAATDTQYF
>NA|TRBD1|TRBJ1-1|TRBV6-5
TGTGCCAGCATCGGGACAGGGGTGAGGACTGAAGCTTTCTTT
CASIGTGVRTEAFF
>few|NA|TRBJ1-6|TRBV5-8
TGTGCCAGCACCCGGGCAGGGCCCGGGGTCCCCCTCCACTTT
CASTRAGPGVPLHF
>once|NA|TRBJ1-5|TRBV30
TGTGCCTGGAGCTTTCAGGCCCCCGGAGATTATAGCAATCAGCCCCAGCATTTT
CAWSFQAPGDYSNQPQHF
>NA|NA|TRBJ2-2|TRBV6-4
TGTGCCAGCAGTGAGGTACCGAACACCGGGGAGCTGTTTTTT
CASSEVPNTGELFF
>NA|NA|TRBJ2-7|TRBV7-9
TGTGCCAGCAGCTCCCGATATTCCTACGAGCAGTACTTC
CASSSRYSYEQYF
>NA|NA|TRBJ2-2|TRBV9
TGTGCCAGCAGAGATTCGGGGCTCAATACCGGGGAGCTGTTTTTT
CASRDSGLNTGELFF
>NA|NA|TRBJ2-5|TRBV18
TGTGCCAGCTCGCCCACTAGAATGGAGACCCAGTACTTC
CASSPTRMETQYF
>NA|NA|TRBJ2-5|TRBV6-6
TGTGCCAGCAGTTATTGGACCCGGACAACAGAGACCCAGTACTTC
CASSYWTRTTETQYF
>NA|TRBD1|TRBJ1-2|TRBV7-9
TGTGCCAGCAGCTTAGTCGGACAGGGCGGCGGCTACACCTTC
CASSLVGQGGGYTF
>NA|NA|TRBJ1-4|TRBV19
TGTGCCAGTAGGAGCCCCGGGCAGTTGAATGAAAAACTGTTTTTT
CASRSPGQLNEKLFF